The following is a T cell receptor beta chain sequence with its context. One end of the junction does not line up with germline, which may come from a read error. cDNA specific to TCR beta was made from 500 ng of total RNA, with a constant-region primer employed for priming. A slightly modified ARM-PCR protocol with three nested multiplex PCR rounds produced these TCR beta libraries. Primers for the first two PCR rounds were TRBV1-TRBV30 forward primers and a C-beta reverse primer (about 11 cycles per round). TCRdb reprocessed the multiplex PCR reads via MiXCR and lists one record per CDR3 protein. Here the sample spans 330,000 or so distinct CDR3 sequences, roughly two thirds being singletons. It was unsorted whole blood that yielded blood RNA, and germline DNA was also extracted. Patients had chronic HBV infection and were treatment-naive. Peripheral blood, roughly 4.4 milliliters, was collected prior to surgery.

There are 15 residues in the CDR3. Germline-derived CDR1 and CDR2 are SGHAT and FQNNGV. This entry comes from a study of tumor-infiltrating lymphocytes in primary liver carcinoma. Study overall: Resection treated the patients' primary liver carcinoma. All lesions had stage T1-T3 N0M0 and roughly 4.2 to 10 cm widths.

Material: peripheral blood. The rearrangement joins TRBV11-2 to TRBJ2-7; 10 bases match TRBD1. The TCR sequence derives from a man in his forties with primary liver carcinoma and hepatitis B virus infection. CDR3 region: CASSLVGTGAGEQYF. CDR3 DNA sequence: TGTGCCAGTAGCTTAGTTGGGACAGGGGCAGGAGAGCAGTACTTC.